Listed here are 27 T cell receptor beta chains from one sample, sequenced in a study of cytomegalovirus exposure and HLA in healthy donors. PCR involved 60 Vbeta and 13 Jbeta primers. Repertoires were generated with immunoSEQ multiplex PCR, while TCRdb's copy carries only in-frame clones and drops some. The profile shows approximately 120,000 clones, around 77% of them singletons. Sequences were obtained from PBMCs. The source of these receptors is a man over 45 in good health and CMV-seronegative.

The CDR3 loop is CSVVGQTYEQYF. CDR3 bases: TGCAGCGTTGTGGGACAGACCTACGAGCAGTACTTC. The rearrangement joins TRBV29-1 to TRBJ2-7; 7 bases are shared with TRBD1. Trimming removed 4 bases from V and 2 bases from J; junction bases left unmatched: 2. The CDR3 is 12 residues long. CDR1 and CDR2 (germline): SQVTM, ANQGSEA.

The chain recombines TRBV5-6 with TRBJ2-1; TRBD2 agrees at 11 bases. Unmatched junction bases numbered 3, after V lost 3 bases and J lost 7 bases. CDR3 length equals 14 residues. CDR1 and CDR2 from the germline V gene are SGHDT and YYEEEE. Written as DNA, the CDR3 is TGTGCCAGCAGCTCACTAGCGGGAGTAAATGAGCAGTTCTTC. Protein product: CASSSLAGVNEQFF.

J is TRBJ2-3 and V is TRBV7-6; the match to TRBD1 covers 9 bases. Germline-derived CDR1 and CDR2 are SGHVS and FNYEAQ. V gave up 1 base and J gave up 2 bases; unmatched junction bases: 1. The CDR3 extends over 15 amino acids. This CDR3 is CASSLGTGDTDTQYF. CDR3 coding DNA: TGTGCCAGCAGCTTAGGGACAGGGGACACAGATACGCAGTATTTT.

The chain has TRBV4-1 and TRBJ1-1; tentative D call: TRBD1 (5 bases). Germline V CDR1 and CDR2: MGHRA, YSYEKL. This CDR3 contains 16 residues. Trimming removed 0 bases from V and 0 bases from J, with 11 bases in between. The CDR3 sequence: CASSQDGEGMNTEAFF. The DNA for the CDR3 is TGCGCCAGCAGCCAAGATGGGGAGGGGATGAACACTGAAGCTTTCTTT.

The chain recombines TRBV7-6 with TRBJ1-1; tentative D call: TRBD1 (5 bases). Germline loops: CDR1 SGHVS, CDR2 FNYEAQ. The CDR3 length is 14 residues. Trimming cost V 2 bases and J 5 bases, with 12 bases left between them. In DNA form, the CDR3 reads TGTGCCAGCAGCTTATACCAGGGCAGTACTGAAGCTTTCTTT. It translates to CASSLYQGSTEAFF.

This chain links TRBV4-3 with TRBJ2-1, with TRBD2 matching 15 bases. CDR3 length: 16 amino acids. Germline CDR1 and CDR2: LGHNA and YSLEER. Losses at the gene ends were 4 bases for V and 7 bases for J; bases not matched to a gene: 5. The CDR3 DNA follows: TGCGCCAGCAGCCCCACCGGGACTAGCGGGAGGAATGAGCAGTTCTTC. Translation: CASSPTGTSGRNEQFF.

This chain uses TRBV23-1 with TRBJ2-2, with no clear D. TRBV23-1 is assigned to the ORF class and has an uncertain function. The CDR3 has 14 residues. V lost 2 bases, J lost 5 bases, and 9 bases lay in between. CDR3 sequence: CASSQPDSTGELFF. In DNA, the CDR3 is TGCGCCAGCAGTCAACCAGACTCGACCGGGGAGCTGTTTTTT.

In this sample, this clone turned up a few times. The rearrangement uses TRBV6-1 and TRBJ1-1; no clear D gene. The V gene lost 7 bases and the J gene lost 1 base, with 10 bases spanning the gap. The V gene's germline CDR1 is MNHNS and CDR2 SASEGT. This CDR3 region has 13 residues. CDR3 sequence: CASTTTRNTEAFF. CDR3 in DNA: TGTGCCAGCACGACGACACGGAACACTGAAGCTTTCTTT.

J is TRBJ2-1 and V is TRBV7-9; TRBD2 might be the D (6 bases). The length of the CDR3 is 15 residues. Germline V CDR1 and CDR2: SEHNR, FQNEAQ (reference sequence). V was trimmed by 5 bases and J by 4 bases, leaving 15 bases between them. CDR3 bases: TGTGCCAGCAGCCCAAACAGGAGGGAGTACAATGAGCAGTTCTTC. It is translated as CASSPNRREYNEQFF. The full variable domain, its missing parts supplied by reference TRBV7-9 and TRBJ2-1, is DTGVSQNPRHKITKRGQNVTFRCDPISEHNRLYWYRQTLGQGPEFLTYFQNEAQLEKSRLLSDRFSAERPKGSFSTLEIQRTEQGDSAMYLCASSPNRREYNEQFFGPGTRLTVL.

The chain uses TRBV5-4 and TRBJ2-2; 8 bases agree with TRBD2. Germline V gene sequence: CDR1 SGHNT, CDR2 YYREEE (reference sequence). The CDR3 has 15 residues. The junction had 1 base not matched to a gene; V was cut back by 3 bases and J by 0 bases. This CDR3 reads CASSSGLANTGELFF. In DNA form, the CDR3 reads TGTGCCAGCAGCTCGGGACTAGCGAACACCGGGGAGCTGTTTTTT.

This chain links TRBV10-3 with TRBJ1-1, with a weak D call TRBD1 (5 bases). The germline V and J ends were trimmed by 0 bases and 5 bases, with 10 bases remaining between them. The CDR3 has 14 amino acids. In germline, CDR1 is ENHRY, CDR2 SYGVKD. The CDR3 spells CAISESWQGTEAFF. CDR3 sequence (DNA): TGTGCCATCAGTGAGTCGTGGCAGGGAACTGAAGCTTTCTTT.

V usage is TRBV10-3 and J usage is TRBJ2-1, with D tentatively TRBD1 (5 bases). The CDR3 loop spans 11 amino acids. Germline V gene lookup returns CDR1 ENHRY and CDR2 SYGVKD. V was shortened by 3 bases and J by 14 bases, with 11 bases between the two germline ends. The DNA for the CDR3 is TGTGCCATCAGTGATACCCAGGGTGAGTTCTTC. Residues: CAISDTQGEFF.

The chain's CDR3 is CASSLTRGALGTEAFF. The CDR3 DNA reads as TGCGCCAGCAGCTTGACTCGGGGGGCCTTGGGCACTGAAGCTTTCTTT. The chain joins TRBV5-1 to TRBJ1-1; D is perhaps TRBD1 (6 bases). Between the trimmed V and J ends, which lost 1 base and 4 bases, there was a span of 17 bases. CDR3 length equals 16 residues. Germline CDR1 SGHRS, CDR2 YFSETQ.

This clone was detected only once. The CDR3 DNA reads TGTGCCAGCAGTACCTCTCTAGCGCCCGGGGAGCTGTTTTTT. Translating it yields CASSTSLAPGELFF. This chain connects TRBV7-2 to TRBJ2-2; tentative D call: TRBD2 (6 bases). Germline assignment: CDR1 SGHTA and CDR2 FQGNSA. The V end was cut by 6 bases, the J end by 6 bases, with 14 bases between. There are 14 residues in the CDR3.

The chain links TRBV19 to TRBJ2-3; 10 nucleotides match TRBD2. The germline V gene encodes CDR1 LNHDA and CDR2 SQIVND (reference sequence). This CDR3 contains 18 residues. The V gene end was trimmed by 1 base and the J gene end by 6 bases; junction bases not matched to a gene: 13. The CDR3 spells CASSIAAVTSGSRDTQYF. As DNA, the CDR3 is TGTGCCAGTAGTATAGCCGCCGTGACTAGCGGGTCCCGGGATACGCAGTATTTT.

Here the CDR3 reads CASGRGIQETQYF. CDR3 in DNA: TGTGCCAGCGGGCGAGGGATCCAAGAGACCCAGTACTTC. The chain joins TRBV9 to TRBJ2-5; D may be TRBD2 (5 bases). CDR1 is SGDLS, CDR2 YYNGEE, per germline. Trimming left V 7 bases short and J 1 base short, with 11 bases between. The CDR3 sequence is 13 residues long.

This chain links TRBV2 with TRBJ1-5, with unresolved D. The germline V gene encodes CDR1 SNHLY and CDR2 FYNNEI. The CDR3 loop spans 13 amino acids. V lost 2 bases, J lost 3 bases, and 5 bases lay in between. The CDR3 loop reads CASSEQDNQPQHF. In nucleotides, the CDR3 is TGTGCCAGCAGTGAACAGGACAATCAGCCCCAGCATTTT. Looking up the rest from reference TRBV2 and TRBJ1-5 gives the full variable domain: EPEVTQTPSHQVTQMGQEVILRCVPISNHLYFYWYRQILGQKVEFLVSFYNNEISEKSEIFDDQFSVERPDGSNFTLKIRSTKLEDSAMYFCASSEQDNQPQHFGDGTRLSIL.

The chain has TRBV27 and TRBJ2-7, with 9 bases fitting TRBD2. V lost 5 bases to trimming and J lost 0 bases; unmatched junction nucleotides: 17. CDR3 length: 19 amino acids. The germline gives CDR1 MNHEY, CDR2 SMNVEV (reference sequence). The CDR3 protein is CASSPIGASGDKNSYEQYF. For the CDR3, the DNA is TGTGCCAGCAGTCCGATTGGCGCTAGCGGGGATAAGAACTCCTACGAGCAGTACTTC.

The rearrangement joins TRBV2 to TRBJ2-7; TRBD2 agrees at 7 bases. Germline assignment: CDR1 SNHLY and CDR2 FYNNEI. This CDR3 is built from 15 residues. The V gene end was trimmed by 7 bases and the J gene end by 3 bases; junction bases not matched to a gene: 12. The CDR3 nucleotides are TGTGCCAGCAATTCGGCCGGGACTATCAACTACGAGCAGTACTTC. Translating it yields CASNSAGTINYEQYF. Based on the CDR3 plus reference TRBV2 and TRBJ2-7, the full variable domain is EPEVTQTPSHQVTQMGQEVILRCVPISNHLYFYWYRQILGQKVEFLVSFYNNEISEKSEIFDDQFSVERPDGSNFTLKIRSTKLEDSAMYFCASNSAGTINYEQYFGPGTRLTVT.

The chain links TRBV2 to TRBJ2-7, with D perhaps matching TRBD1 (6 bases). V was trimmed by 6 bases and J by 3 bases, leaving 12 bases between them. The germline V gene has CDR1 SNHLY and CDR2 FYNNEI. This CDR3 spans 13 amino acids. The CDR3 loop reads CASRDDRFYEQYF. Written as DNA, the CDR3 is TGTGCCAGCAGGGACGACAGGTTCTACGAGCAGTACTTC.

V and J are TRBV18 and TRBJ1-4, with TRBD1 identical over 8 bases. Germline V CDR1 and CDR2: KGHSH, LQKENI. V was pared by 6 bases and J by 3 bases, with 6 bases of the junction left unmatched. The CDR3 consists of 15 residues. The CDR3: CASSTDRGANEKLFF. In nucleotides, the CDR3 is TGTGCCAGCTCGACAGACAGGGGTGCTAATGAAAAACTGTTTTTT.

J is TRBJ1-3 and V is TRBV11-2, with no clear D. Germline V CDR1 and CDR2: SGHAT, FQNNGV. CDR3 length: 14 amino acids. V was shortened by 0 bases and J by 3 bases, with 6 bases between the two germline ends. Here the CDR3 reads CASSLEVYGNTIYF. In DNA, the CDR3 is TGTGCCAGCAGCTTAGAGGTCTATGGAAACACCATATATTTT.

The CDR3 region is CASSLDRGGTTGGSYEQYF. Here the CDR3 DNA reads TGTGCCAGCAGCTTAGATCGAGGCGGGACCACAGGGGGCTCCTACGAGCAGTACTTC. The chain recombines TRBV7-9 with TRBJ2-7; 8 bases agree with TRBD1. The trim removed 1 base at V and 0 bases at J, leaving 14 bases unmatched. Germline-derived CDR1 and CDR2 are SEHNR and FQNEAQ (reference sequence). The CDR3 sequence is 19 residues long. Drawing the rest from reference TRBV7-9 and TRBJ2-7, the complete variable domain is DTGVSQNPRHKITKRGQNVTFRCDPISEHNRLYWYRQTLGQGPEFLTYFQNEAQLEKSRLLSDRFSAERPKGSFSTLEIQRTEQGDSAMYLCASSLDRGGTTGGSYEQYFGPGTRLTVT.

This rearrangement joins TRBV29-1 to TRBJ1-2, with D possibly being TRBD1 (5 bases). This CDR3 contains 12 residues. Germline V gene sequence: CDR1 SQVTM, CDR2 ANQGSEA. V was trimmed by 4 bases and J by 4 bases, leaving 10 bases between them. The CDR3 is CSVVPGGYGYTF. The CDR3 DNA sequence: TGCAGCGTTGTACCGGGGGGCTATGGCTACACCTTC.

As for this clone: The same CDR3 can be traced to other DNA sequences in this sample. Written as DNA, the CDR3 is TGTGCCAGCAGTTCCGGAGGCTCTGGAAACACCATATATTTT. It yields the protein CASSSGGSGNTIYF. The rearrangement links TRBV28 to TRBJ1-3; D remains ambiguous. This CDR3 region has 14 residues. The V and J ends lost 4 bases and 0 bases respectively, with 7 bases between them. The V gene's germline CDR1 is MDHEN and CDR2 SYDVKM.

The chain carries TRBV19 and TRBJ1-1; a possible D gene is TRBD1 (6 bases). Germline CDR1 reads LNHDA; CDR2 reads SQIVND (reference sequence). This CDR3 comprises 16 residues. Trimming removed 4 bases from V and 1 base from J, with 16 bases in between. CDR3 in amino acids: CASSTTRGRSNTEAFF. The DNA of the CDR3 is TGTGCCAGTAGTACGACCAGGGGACGGTCGAACACTGAAGCTTTCTTT.

V and J are TRBV7-2 and TRBJ2-7; the match to TRBD2 covers 7 bases. Germline CDR1 and CDR2: SGHTA and FQGNSA. The CDR3 is 16 residues long. Trimming removed 1 base from V and 4 bases from J; junction bases left unmatched: 10. The DNA for the CDR3 is TGTGCCAGCAGCTTAGGCCTAGCGGTATCCGGGTACGAGCAGTACTTC. As protein: CASSLGLAVSGYEQYF.